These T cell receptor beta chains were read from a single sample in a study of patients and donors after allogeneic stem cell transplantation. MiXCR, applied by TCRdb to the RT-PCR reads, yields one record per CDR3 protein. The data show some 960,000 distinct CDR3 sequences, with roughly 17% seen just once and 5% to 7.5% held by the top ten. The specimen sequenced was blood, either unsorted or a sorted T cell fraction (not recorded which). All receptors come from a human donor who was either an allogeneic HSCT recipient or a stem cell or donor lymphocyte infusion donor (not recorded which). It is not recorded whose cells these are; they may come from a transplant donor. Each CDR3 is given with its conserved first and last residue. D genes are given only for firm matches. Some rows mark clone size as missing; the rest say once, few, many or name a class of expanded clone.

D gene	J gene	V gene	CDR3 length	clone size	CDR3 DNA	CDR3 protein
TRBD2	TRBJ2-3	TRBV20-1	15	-	TGCAGTGCTAGAATCGGGCGGGGGACCACAGATACGCAGTATTTT	CSARIGRGTTDTQYF
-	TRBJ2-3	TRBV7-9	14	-	TGTGCCAGCAGCTTAGTCGCCGACCGGGATACGCAGTATTTT	CASSLVADRDTQYF
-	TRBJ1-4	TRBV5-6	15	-	TGTGCCAGCAGCATCGACAGTAGGGGTAATGAAAAACTGTTTTTT	CASSIDSRGNEKLFF
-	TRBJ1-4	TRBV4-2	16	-	TGTGCCAGCAGCCTCGAGGGTCCGTCTGTGGGAGAAAAACTGTTTTTT	CASSLEGPSVGEKLFF
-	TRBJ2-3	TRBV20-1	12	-	TGCAGTGCTGAGGGGCGGGGAGATACGCAGTATTTT	CSAEGRGDTQYF
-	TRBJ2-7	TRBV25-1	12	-	TGTGCCAGCAGTGAGGGGATTGGGGAGCAGTACTTC	CASSEGIGEQYF
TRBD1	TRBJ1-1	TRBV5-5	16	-	TGTGCCAGCAGCTCCGGGCCCGGACAGGGGAAAACTGAAGCTTTCTTT	CASSSGPGQGKTEAFF
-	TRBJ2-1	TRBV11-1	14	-	TGTGCCAGCAGCGTCCCCGGGACCAACAATGAGCAGTTCTTC	CASSVPGTNNEQFF
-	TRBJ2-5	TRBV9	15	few	TGTGCCAGCAGCGTAGGAGGGGACTACCAAGAGACCCAGTACTTC	CASSVGGDYQETQYF
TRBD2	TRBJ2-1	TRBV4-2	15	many	TGTGCCAGCAGCCAAGTGGGACTAGGCTACCTCGAGCAGTTCTTC	CASSQVGLGYLEQFF
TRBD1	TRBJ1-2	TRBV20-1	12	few	TGCAGCGCGACCGGGACAGCCTATGGCTACACCTTC	CSATGTAYGYTF
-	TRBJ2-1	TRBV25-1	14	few	TGTGCCAGCAGGGATTGGAGTAGCCCGAATGAGCAGTTCTTC	CASRDWSSPNEQFF
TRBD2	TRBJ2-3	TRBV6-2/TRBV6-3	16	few	TGTGCCAGCAAGAAAGGAACTAGCGGGGGCACAGATACGCAGTATTTT	CASKKGTSGGTDTQYF
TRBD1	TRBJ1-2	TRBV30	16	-	TGTGCCTGGAGCGATCCCTCTTACAGGGGGGCCAACGGCTACACCTTC	CAWSDPSYRGANGYTF
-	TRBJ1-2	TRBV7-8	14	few	TGTGCCAGCAGCCCCCTGGGCAGGGTCTATGGCTACACCTTC	CASSPLGRVYGYTF
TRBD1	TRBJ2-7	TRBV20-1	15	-	TGCAGTGCTAGAGTGGTGGGGACAGGAGGCTACGAGCAGTACTTC	CSARVVGTGGYEQYF
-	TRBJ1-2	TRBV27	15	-	TGTGCCAGCAGTTCCCTTGGGAGGGGTGAGGATGGCTACACCTTC	CASSSLGRGEDGYTF
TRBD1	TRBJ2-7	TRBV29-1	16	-	TGCAGCGTGCGAGAGGCAGGGGGCGGTAAAACCTACGAGCAGTACTTC	CSVREAGGGKTYEQYF
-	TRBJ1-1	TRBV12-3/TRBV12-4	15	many	TGTGCCAGCAGTTCTTACGGCGGGACCCCAAAACCAGCTTTCTTT	CASSSYGGTPKPAFF
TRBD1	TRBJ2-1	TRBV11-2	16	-	TGTGCCAGCAGCTCAACGACAGGGGGCGCAGGCAATGAGCAGTTCTTC	CASSSTTGGAGNEQFF
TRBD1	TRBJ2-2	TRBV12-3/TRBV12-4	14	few	TGTGCCAGCAAGAGGACAGGGATCACCGGGGAGCTGTTTTTT	CASKRTGITGELFF
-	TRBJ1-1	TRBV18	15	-	TGTGCCAGCTCACGAGTAATTACAGGGAACACTGAAGCTTTCTTT	CASSRVITGNTEAFF
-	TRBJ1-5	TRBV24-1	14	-	TGTGCCACCAGTGATAGCGGCCGGGAACAGCCCCAGCATTTT	CATSDSGREQPQHF
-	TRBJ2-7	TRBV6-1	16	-	TGTGCCAGCAGTGACGTAGGGGGACACAAGGCCTACGAGCAGTACTTC	CASSDVGGHKAYEQYF
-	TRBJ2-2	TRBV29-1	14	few	TGCAGCGTTGGACCGCCGCCCGGAGGCGGGGAGCTGTTTTTT	CSVGPPPGGGELFF
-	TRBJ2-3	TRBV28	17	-	TGTGCCAGCAGTCCCCCACTAGGCGATATCCATGCGGAGACGCAGTATTTT	CASSPPLGDIHAETQYF
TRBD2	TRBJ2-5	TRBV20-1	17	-	TGCAGTGCCCCCGTCGCTAGCGGGAGGGCCCATGGAGAGACCCAGTACTTC	CSAPVASGRAHGETQYF
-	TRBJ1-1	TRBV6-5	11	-	TGTGCCAGCAGCTCAGCGGGCCTGGCTTTCTTT	CASSSAGLAFF
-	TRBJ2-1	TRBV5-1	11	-	TGCGCCAGCAGCGCGGGACCTGAGCAGTTCTTC	CASSAGPEQFF
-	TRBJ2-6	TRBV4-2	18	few	TGTGCCAGCAGCCAAGAGTCTTTTCGCGATTCTGGGGCCAACGTCCTGACTTTC	CASSQESFRDSGANVLTF
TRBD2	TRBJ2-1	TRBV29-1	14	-	TGCAGCGTTGATGGGACTAGCGGCTACAATGAGCAGTTCTTC	CSVDGTSGYNEQFF
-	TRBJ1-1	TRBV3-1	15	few	TGTGCCAGCAGCCCGACACGGACGATGAACACTGAAGCTTTCTTT	CASSPTRTMNTEAFF
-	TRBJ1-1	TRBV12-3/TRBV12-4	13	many	TGTGCCAGCAGTTTGAAGGGTAGCACTGAAGCTTTCTTT	CASSLKGSTEAFF
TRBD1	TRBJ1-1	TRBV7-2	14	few	TGTGCCAGCGGATACAGGGGCGGGAACACTGAAGCTTTCTTT	CASGYRGGNTEAFF
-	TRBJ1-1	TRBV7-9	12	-	TGTGCCAGCAGCTCCAGCCACGCTGAAGCTTTCTTT	CASSSSHAEAFF
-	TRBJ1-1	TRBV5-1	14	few	TGCGCCAGCAGCTTGGCCGGGGGGGAACTCGAAGCTTTCTTT	CASSLAGGELEAFF
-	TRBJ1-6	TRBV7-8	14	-	TGTGCCAGCAGCTTATTACAGATTTATTCACCCCTCCACTTT	CASSLLQIYSPLHF
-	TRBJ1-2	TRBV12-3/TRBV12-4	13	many	TGTGCCAGCAGTTTTCAGAGGTGGGATGGCTACACCTTC	CASSFQRWDGYTF
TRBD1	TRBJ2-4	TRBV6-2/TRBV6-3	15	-	TGTGCCAGCAGTCACAGGGGAGAAGCCAAAAACATTCAGTACTTC	CASSHRGEAKNIQYF
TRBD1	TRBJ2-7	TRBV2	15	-	TGTGCCAGCCGCTCCAGGACAGGATTGTCCTACGAGCAGTACTTC	CASRSRTGLSYEQYF
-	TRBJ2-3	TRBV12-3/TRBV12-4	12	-	TGTGCCAGCAGAGGACTCGACGATACGCAGTATTTT	CASRGLDDTQYF
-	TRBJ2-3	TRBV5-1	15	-	TGCGCCAGCAGCTCAGGGGGCGGGAGTCCAGATACGCAGTATTTT	CASSSGGGSPDTQYF
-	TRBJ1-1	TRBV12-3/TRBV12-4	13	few	TGTGCCAGCAGGTGGACAGATTACACTGAAGCTTTCTTT	CASRWTDYTEAFF
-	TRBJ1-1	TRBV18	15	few	TGTGCCAGCTCACCCGCGGGGACCCAGAACACTGAAGCTTTCTTT	CASSPAGTQNTEAFF
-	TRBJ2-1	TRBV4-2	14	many	TGTGCCAGCAGCCAAGTGGGCTCCTACAATGAGCAGTTCTTC	CASSQVGSYNEQFF
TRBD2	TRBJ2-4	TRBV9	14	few	TGTGCCAGCAGCGATGGGGGACTACAGAACATTCAGTACTTC	CASSDGGLQNIQYF
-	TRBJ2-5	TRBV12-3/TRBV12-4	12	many	TGTGCCAGCAGTTTAGATAGTCAGACCCAGTACTTC	CASSLDSQTQYF
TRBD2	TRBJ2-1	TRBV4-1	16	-	TGCGCCAGCAGCCAAGATCTGGCTAGCGGGAGAAGTGAGCAGTTCTTC	CASSQDLASGRSEQFF
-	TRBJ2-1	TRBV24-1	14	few	TGTGCCACCAGTGATTTAAGCCAGGGAATAACGCAGTTCTTC	CATSDLSQGITQFF
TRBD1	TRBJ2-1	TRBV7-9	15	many	TGTGCCAGCAGCTTCGGACAGGGGGCGGAAAATGAGCAGTTCTTC	CASSFGQGAENEQFF
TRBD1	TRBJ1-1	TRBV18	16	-	TGTGCCAGCTCACCGAAACCGGGACAGGGGAACACTGAAGCTTTCTTT	CASSPKPGQGNTEAFF
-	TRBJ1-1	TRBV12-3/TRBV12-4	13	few	TGTGCCAGCAGTTTCGGCACGCACACTGAAGCTTTCTTT	CASSFGTHTEAFF
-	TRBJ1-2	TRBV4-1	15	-	TGCGCCAGCAGCCAAGAGGCGGGAGTAGTCTATGGCTACACCTTC	CASSQEAGVVYGYTF
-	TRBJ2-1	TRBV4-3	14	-	TGCGCCAGCAGAGCCACACACACATCCAATGAGCAGTTCTTC	CASRATHTSNEQFF
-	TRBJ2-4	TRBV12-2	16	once	TGTGCAAGTACTCCTTTGTCGGGTTTAGCCAAAAACATTCAGTACTTC	CASTPLSGLAKNIQYF
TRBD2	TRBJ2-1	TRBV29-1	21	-	TGCAGCGTTGAAGATCTCTCTTCGGGACTAGCGGGAGCTAGCTCCTACAATGAGCAGTTCTTC	CSVEDLSSGLAGASSYNEQFF
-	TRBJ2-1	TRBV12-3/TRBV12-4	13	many	TGTGCCAGCAGGCCGGACCCTAACAATGAGCAGTTCTTC	CASRPDPNNEQFF
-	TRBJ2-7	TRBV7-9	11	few	TGTGCCAGCAGCCACGGGTCCCAGCAGTACTTC	CASSHGSQQYF
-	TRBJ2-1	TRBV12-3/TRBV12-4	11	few	TGTGCCAGCAGTGCAGGGGAAGAGCAGTTCTTC	CASSAGEEQFF
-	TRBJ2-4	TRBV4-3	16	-	TGCGCCAGCAGCCAAGTCCTGGACCTAGCCAAAAACATTCAGTACTTC	CASSQVLDLAKNIQYF